This is a list of T cell receptor beta chains from one sample in a study of T cell responses to AZD1222 COVID-19 vaccine. Repertoires were generated with immunoSEQ multiplex PCR, while TCRdb's copy carries only in-frame clones and drops some. The data contain roughly 170,000 clones, about 91% of them singletons. This specimen was peripheral blood, taken on day 0 of AZD1222 vaccination. The receptors were gathered from an adult in good health. Each CDR3 is given with its conserved first and last residue. The order of the fields is CDR3 protein, CDR3 DNA, V gene, D gene, J gene, clone size. A D gene is named only where the DNA matches it firmly. The listing skips clone size in some rows; elsewhere it reads once, few, many or a size class.

CASSLGTGGRSGNTIYF TGTGCCAGCAGCCTTGGGACAGGAGGACGCTCTGGAAACACCATATATTTT TRBV3-1/TRBV3-2 TRBD1 TRBJ1-3 .
CASSLTGQPQHF TGTGCCAGCAGTTTGACGGGTCAGCCCCAGCATTTT TRBV28 . TRBJ1-5 .
CASSLDRVTEAFF TGTGCCAGCTCATTAGACAGGGTCACTGAAGCTTTCTTT TRBV18 TRBD1 TRBJ1-1 .
CATGTADSNQPQHF TGTGCCACCGGGACAGCCGATAGCAATCAGCCCCAGCATTTT TRBV24-1 TRBD1 TRBJ1-5 few
CASISSGGYNEQFF TGTGCCAGCATCTCCTCCGGGGGGTACAATGAGCAGTTCTTC TRBV28 TRBD2 TRBJ2-1 .
CASSGTRYTEAFF TGTGCCAGCAGTGGGACCCGGTACACTGAAGCTTTCTTT TRBV28 . TRBJ1-1 .
CASSNPAEVISF TGTGCCAGCAGTAACCCTGCGGAAGTAATCTCCTTC TRBV11-2 . TRBJ1-2 .
CASSRGGRSYNEQFF TGTGCCAGCAGCCGAGGGGGACGCTCCTACAATGAGCAGTTCTTC TRBV14 . TRBJ2-1 .
CASFRVNTEAFF TGTGCCAGTTTCAGGGTGAACACTGAAGCTTTCTTT TRBV5-6 . TRBJ1-1 .
CASSSYLGGSSYNEQFF TGTGCCAGTAGTTCTTACTTGGGGGGAAGCTCCTACAATGAGCAGTTCTTC TRBV19 . TRBJ2-1 .
CASSRSRDFQETQYF TGCGCCAGCAGCCGCTCCCGGGACTTCCAAGAGACCCAGTACTTC TRBV4-1 . TRBJ2-5 once
CATGQGNQPQHF TGTGCCACTGGACAGGGCAATCAGCCCCAGCATTTT TRBV24-1 TRBD1 TRBJ1-5 .
CASSQFPAGEQYF TGTGCCAGCAGCCAATTCCCAGCGGGCGAGCAGTACTTC TRBV3-1/TRBV3-2 . TRBJ2-7 .
CASSLAADGMNGEAFF TGTGCCAGCAGCTTAGCCGCGGACGGGATGAACGGTGAAGCTTTCTTT TRBV11-3 . TRBJ1-1 .
CATKGGGEYNEQFF TGTGCCACCAAAGGTGGCGGAGAATACAATGAGCAGTTCTTC TRBV24-1 . TRBJ2-1 .
CASSSQGNYGYTF TGTGCCAGCAGCTCACAGGGAAACTATGGCTACACCTTC TRBV11-2 . TRBJ1-2 .
CSGTGGGLNTEAFF TGCAGCGGAACAGGGGGCGGCTTGAACACTGAAGCTTTCTTT TRBV29-1 TRBD1 TRBJ1-1 .
CASMRGSSYEQYF TGTGCCAGCATGAGGGGGTCCTCCTACGAGCAGTACTTC TRBV7-9 . TRBJ2-7 .
CAISPGTSPFF TGTGCCATCAGCCCAGGGACTAGCCCGTTCTTC TRBV10-3 TRBD2 TRBJ2-1 once
CSGIRGDFLFF TGCAGTGGGATAAGGGGAGATTTTCTGTTCTTC TRBV20-1 . TRBJ2-1 .
CATSGGTDTQYF TGTGCCACCAGTGGGGGCACAGATACGCAGTATTTT TRBV24-1 . TRBJ2-3 .
CASSYSRLWRERSNEQFF TGTGCCAGCAGTTACTCGAGGCTATGGCGGGAGAGGAGCAATGAGCAGTTCTTC TRBV6-2/TRBV6-3 TRBD2 TRBJ2-1 .